This passage covers 24 T cell receptor beta chains from one sample sequenced in a study of beta chain features in type 1 diabetes. Their cognate antigens are unknown. Broader study findings: Type 1 diabetes patients had moderately but significantly shorter TCRB CDR3s in all four CD4+ subsets.

The whole isolated RNA underwent reverse transcription, so sequencing captured expressed TCRB transcripts. Measured with immunoSEQ multiplex PCR; TCRdb has only the in-frame clones, and not every one. Altogether more than 250,000 clones are present, 15% being singletons, with the ten largest covering 0.015%. Material: naive CD4+ T cells from blood. Receptors were obtained from a man aged 18 to 35 with type 1 diabetes.

The chain recombines TRBV7-9 with TRBJ2-3; TRBD1 might be the D (5 bases). The CDR3 consists of 14 residues. Germline-derived CDR1 and CDR2 are SEHNR and FQNEAQ (reference sequence). The ends were cut back, 1 base at V and 2 bases at J, with 7 bases in the middle. The CDR3 spells CASSLDRNTDTQYF. DNA for the CDR3: TGTGCCAGCAGCTTAGACAGGAACACAGATACGCAGTATTTT.

The chain joins TRBV5-8 to TRBJ2-1; no clear D gene. CDR1 SGHTS and CDR2 YDEGEE come from the germline V gene. The CDR3 length is 15 residues. The V end lost 2 bases, the J end lost 6 bases, and 15 bases lay between the germline ends. DNA of the CDR3: TGTGCCAGCAGCTTCGGATCCTTTTCGGGCAATGAGCAGTTCTTC. Amino acids: CASSFGSFSGNEQFF.

This chain's CDR3 is CASSSNRGISYEQYF. The CDR3 region has the DNA TGTGCCAGCAGCTCGAACAGGGGAATATCCTACGAGCAGTACTTC. V gene TRBV7-9 combines with J gene TRBJ2-7; 7 bases are a match to TRBD1. V shed 4 bases and J 1 base; nucleotides not matched to a gene: 7. CDR3 length: 15 amino acids. The germline V gene encodes CDR1 SEHNR and CDR2 FQNEAQ (reference sequence).

V is TRBV6-1 and J is TRBJ2-1; TRBD2 matches at 9 bases. The V and J ends lost 2 bases and 7 bases, in that order; junction bases with no gene match: 9. Germline lookup yields CDR1 MNHNS and CDR2 SASEGT. The CDR3 consists of 16 residues. CDR3 bases: TGTGCCAGCAGTGAACCGGGACTAGCCCCCAAGAATGAGCAGTTCTTC. Translation: CASSEPGLAPKNEQFF.

The chain uses TRBV7-2 and TRBJ1-2; 9 nucleotides match TRBD1. From germline, CDR1 is SGHTA and CDR2 FQGNSA. The CDR3 runs 13 residues. The trim removed 1 base at V and 8 bases at J, leaving 2 bases unmatched. This CDR3 is CASSLEQGAGYTF. The CDR3 nucleotides are TGTGCCAGCAGCTTAGAACAGGGGGCCGGCTACACCTTC.

There are a few counts of this clone. This sequence joins TRBV7-2 and TRBJ2-7; D might be TRBD1 (5 bases). Germline V gene sequence: CDR1 SGHTA, CDR2 FQGNSA. V gave up 3 bases and J gave up 1 base, with 10 bases separating them. The CDR3 consists of 14 residues. This CDR3 is CASSFRQISYEQYF. The CDR3 DNA sequence: TGTGCCAGCAGCTTCAGACAGATATCCTACGAGCAGTACTTC.

The table lists this clone with a few counts. The chain joins TRBV7-9 to TRBJ2-3; D is perhaps TRBD2 (6 bases). V shed 5 bases and J shed 2 bases, with 11 bases lying between them. Germline CDR1 is SEHNR and CDR2 is FQNEAQ (reference sequence). This CDR3 comprises 14 residues. The CDR3 DNA is TGTGCCAGCAGCCGGGACTCATACACAGATACGCAGTATTTT. Encoded protein: CASSRDSYTDTQYF.

This chain joins TRBV13 and TRBJ2-5, with TRBD2 as a possible D gene (5 bases). In germline, CDR1 is PRHDT, CDR2 FYEKMQ (reference sequence). This CDR3 has 15 amino acids. V shed 4 bases and J shed 1 base, with 13 bases lying between them. The CDR3 sequence is CASSSGGGFQETQYF. The CDR3 DNA follows: TGTGCCAGCAGCTCAGGTGGCGGGTTCCAAGAGACCCAGTACTTC.

The chain recombines TRBV7-2 with TRBJ2-3; a weak D match, TRBD2 (5 bases). Trimming took off 0 bases at V and 7 bases at J, with 5 bases between the two ends. This CDR3 has 12 residues. The V gene's germline CDR1 is SGHTA and CDR2 FQGNSA. CDR3 in DNA: TGTGCCAGCAGCTTAGCGGACTATACGCAGTATTTT. It yields the protein CASSLADYTQYF.

The CDR3 DNA is TGTGCCAGCTCACCACCGTCCCGGCGGGGTAACGTCCAAGAGACCCAGTACTTC. It specifies CASSPPSRRGNVQETQYF. The chain recombines TRBV18 with TRBJ2-5; perhaps TRBD2 as D (6 bases). Trimming removed 0 bases from V and 1 base from J, with 18 bases in between. Germline-derived CDR1 and CDR2 are KGHSH and LQKENI. The CDR3 covers 18 residues.

J is TRBJ2-7 and V is TRBV7-9; unclear D gene. This CDR3 contains 15 residues. Trimming left V 5 bases short and J 3 bases short, with 17 bases between. Germline V gene sequence: CDR1 SEHNR, CDR2 FQNEAQ (reference sequence). Here the CDR3 reads CASSHGSGAHYEQYF. The DNA for the CDR3 is TGTGCCAGCAGCCACGGGTCCGGTGCCCACTACGAGCAGTACTTC.

This clone was detected only a few times. J is TRBJ1-1 and V is TRBV11-3; TRBD1 is a possible D gene (6 bases). This CDR3 is 14 amino acids long. Germline CDR1 is SGHNT and CDR2 is YENEEA. V was shortened by 2 bases and J by 6 bases, with 13 bases between the two germline ends. CDR3 in amino acids: CASSLHFGTSEAFF. The CDR3 bases are TGTGCCAGCAGCTTACACTTCGGGACATCTGAAGCTTTCTTT.

The V and J genes are TRBV5-1 and TRBJ2-5, with 10 bases matching TRBD2. In germline, CDR1 is SGHRS, CDR2 YFSETQ. The CDR3 loop spans 15 amino acids. Trimming cost V 1 base and J 1 base; bases outside gene matches: 1. DNA for the CDR3: TGCGCCAGCAGCTTGACTAGCGGGGTCCAAGAGACCCAGTACTTC. Translation gives CASSLTSGVQETQYF.

The chain employs TRBV11-2 and TRBJ2-7; 11 nucleotides agree with TRBD2. Germline CDR1 SGHAT, CDR2 FQNNGV. There are 17 residues in the CDR3. V lost 6 bases to trimming and J lost 2 bases; unmatched junction nucleotides: 12. Here the CDR3 reads CASRKSNGLAGAYEQYF. The CDR3 DNA sequence: TGTGCCAGCAGAAAGAGCAACGGACTAGCGGGCGCCTACGAGCAGTACTTC.

This chain joins TRBV28 and TRBJ2-1; D might be TRBD2 (5 bases). V dropped 3 bases and J dropped 1 base, with 13 bases sitting between them. This CDR3 spans 16 amino acids. Germline V gene data show CDR1 as MDHEN and CDR2 as SYDVKM. CDR3 DNA sequence: TGTGCCAGCAGTTTGGGTGCGGGCCTATCCTACAATGAGCAGTTCTTC. Translating gives CASSLGAGLSYNEQFF. The full variable domain, in which reference TRBV28 and TRBJ2-1 provide the parts outside the CDR3, is DVKVTQSSRYLVKRTGEKVFLECVQDMDHENMFWYRQDPGLGLRLIYFSYDVKMKEKGDIPEGYSVSREKKERFSLILESASTNQTSMYLCASSLGAGLSYNEQFFGPGTRLTVL.

This clone was seen more than once but under ten times. This sequence joins TRBV5-6 and TRBJ2-3, with TRBD1 identical over 7 bases. CDR1 SGHDT and CDR2 YYEEEE come from the germline V gene. The CDR3 has 13 residues. Trimming took 1 base from V and 4 from J; bases not matched to a gene: 0. CDR3 in DNA: TGTGCCAGCAGCTTGCAGGGGGCAGATACGCAGTATTTT. Its protein is CASSLQGADTQYF.

The rearrangement uses TRBV28 and TRBJ1-1; D not resolved. Looked up from germline, CDR1 is MDHEN and CDR2 is SYDVKM. This CDR3 has 15 amino acids. Trimming took off 5 bases at V and 1 base at J, with 14 bases between the two ends. CDR3 region: CASSHRFTGNTEAFF. CDR3 in DNA: TGTGCCAGCAGTCATCGGTTCACGGGGAACACTGAAGCTTTCTTT.

This clone came up a few times. The chain carries TRBV9 and TRBJ1-4, with 9 bases matching TRBD1. This CDR3 contains 17 residues. Trimming at V came to 0 bases and at J to 7 bases, leaving 10 bases not matched to a gene. Germline CDR1 is SGDLS and CDR2 is YYNGEE. The CDR3 sequence is CASSVDGTGKSFEKLFF. DNA of the CDR3: TGTGCCAGCAGCGTAGATGGGACAGGGAAGAGTTTTGAAAAACTGTTTTTT.

The sample holds a few counts of this clone. The chain is built from TRBV30 and TRBJ1-1; 8 bases are shared with TRBD1. With V trimmed by 0 bases and J by 1 base, 1 base remained unmatched. CDR1 is GTSNPN, CDR2 SVGIG, per germline (reference sequence). The length of the CDR3 is 14 residues. The CDR3, as DNA: TGTGCCTGGAGTGTAGGGACAGGGAACACTGAAGCTTTCTTT. This gives the protein CAWSVGTGNTEAFF.

The rearrangement links TRBV5-4 to TRBJ1-2; D gene unclear. The V end was cut by 0 bases, the J end by 2 bases, with 14 bases between. CDR3 length equals 16 residues. CDR1 and CDR2 from the germline V gene are SGHNT and YYREEE (reference sequence). CDR3 nucleotides: TGTGCCAGCAGCTTGGGTCCCGGTGAGGGAAACTATGGCTACACCTTC. Amino acids: CASSLGPGEGNYGYTF.

The chain employs TRBV18 and TRBJ1-1; the match to TRBD1 covers 9 bases. The CDR3 sequence is 17 residues long. Trimming cost V 3 bases and J 4 bases; bases outside gene matches: 12. Per germline, CDR1 KGHSH and CDR2 LQKENI. CDR3 sequence reads: CASSPRTGEGLSTEAFF. Here the CDR3 DNA reads TGTGCCAGCTCACCGAGGACAGGGGAGGGTTTGAGCACTGAAGCTTTCTTT.

The sample holds a few counts of this clone. The CDR3 DNA reads as TGTGCCAGCAGCCAAGGCGGCGAGCAGTACTTC. Its translation: CASSQGGEQYF. The J gene is TRBJ2-7, the V gene TRBV14; no clear D gene. The CDR3 is 11 amino acids. Deletions cut 1 base from V and 6 bases from J, with 4 bases between. From germline, CDR1 is SGHDN and CDR2 FVKESK.

This clone has just a few counts. The chain joins TRBV11-2 to TRBJ1-2, with D possibly matching TRBD1 (5 bases). CDR1 is SGHAT, CDR2 FQNNGV, per germline. The CDR3 covers 16 residues. Trimming took 5 bases from V and 0 from J, leaving 16 bases between them. In DNA form, the CDR3 reads TGTGCCAGCAGCGTACGGACACCTGAGCCTAACTATGGCTACACCTTC. Its protein product is CASSVRTPEPNYGYTF. Full variable domain (remainder filled in from reference TRBV11-2 and TRBJ1-2): EAGVAQSPRYKIIEKRQSVAFWCNPISGHATLYWYQQILGQGPKLLIQFQNNGVVDDSQLPKDRFSAERLKGVDSTLKIQPAKLEDSAVYLCASSVRTPEPNYGYTFGSGTRLTVV.

This sequence joins TRBV2 and TRBJ1-5; possibly TRBD1 for D (5 bases). The CDR3 runs to 14 residues. The V end was cut by 2 bases, the J end by 6 bases, with 11 bases between. The germline V gene encodes CDR1 SNHLY and CDR2 FYNNEI. Here the CDR3 DNA reads TGTGCCAGCAGTGAACAGGGTGAAGGTCAGCCCCAGCATTTT. It yields the protein CASSEQGEGQPQHF.